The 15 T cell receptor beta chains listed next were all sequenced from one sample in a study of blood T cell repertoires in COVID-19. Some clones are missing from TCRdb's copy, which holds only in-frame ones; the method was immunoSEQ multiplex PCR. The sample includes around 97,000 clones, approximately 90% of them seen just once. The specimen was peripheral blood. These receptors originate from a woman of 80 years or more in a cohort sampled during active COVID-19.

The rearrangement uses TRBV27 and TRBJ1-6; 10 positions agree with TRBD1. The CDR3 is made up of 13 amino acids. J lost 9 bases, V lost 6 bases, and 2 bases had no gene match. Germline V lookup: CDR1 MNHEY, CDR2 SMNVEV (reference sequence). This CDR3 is CASSRQGASPLHF. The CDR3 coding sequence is TGTGCCAGCAGCCGACAGGGGGCTTCACCCCTCCACTTT.

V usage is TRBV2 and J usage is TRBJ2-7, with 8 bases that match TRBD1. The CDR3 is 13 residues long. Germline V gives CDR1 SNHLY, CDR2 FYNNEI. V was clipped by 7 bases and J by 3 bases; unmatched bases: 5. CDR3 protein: CASKWDRYYEQYF. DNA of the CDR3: TGTGCCAGCAAATGGGACAGGTACTACGAGCAGTACTTC.

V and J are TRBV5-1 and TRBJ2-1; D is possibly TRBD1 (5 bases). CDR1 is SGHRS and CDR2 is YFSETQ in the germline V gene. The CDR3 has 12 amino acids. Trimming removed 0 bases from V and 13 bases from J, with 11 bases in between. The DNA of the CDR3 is TGCGCCAGCAGCTTGGGTCAGGGCGGTCAGTTCTTC. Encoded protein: CASSLGQGGQFF. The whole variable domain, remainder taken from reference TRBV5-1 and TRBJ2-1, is KAGVTQTPRYLIKTRGQQVTLSCSPISGHRSVSWYQQTPGQGLQFLFEYFSETQRNKGNFPGRFSGRQFSNSRSEMNVSTLELGDSALYLCASSLGQGGQFFGPGTRLTVL.

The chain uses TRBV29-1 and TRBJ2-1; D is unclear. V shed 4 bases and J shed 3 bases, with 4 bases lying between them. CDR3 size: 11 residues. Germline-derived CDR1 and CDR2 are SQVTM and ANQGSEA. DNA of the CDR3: TGCAGCGTTGTCGTCTACAATGAGCAGTTCTTC. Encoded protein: CSVVVYNEQFF.

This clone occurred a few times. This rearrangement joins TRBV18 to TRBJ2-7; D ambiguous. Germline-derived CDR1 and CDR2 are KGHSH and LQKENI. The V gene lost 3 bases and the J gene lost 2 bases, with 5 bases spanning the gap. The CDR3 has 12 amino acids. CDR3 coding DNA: TGTGCCAGCTCACCCGGAGCCTACGAGCAGTACTTC. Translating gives CASSPGAYEQYF. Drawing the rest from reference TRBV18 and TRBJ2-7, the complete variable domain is NAGVMQNPRHLVRRRGQEARLRCSPMKGHSHVYWYRQLPEEGLKFMVYLQKENIIDESGMPKERFSAEFPKEGPSILRIQQVVRGDSAAYFCASSPGAYEQYFGPGTRLTVT.

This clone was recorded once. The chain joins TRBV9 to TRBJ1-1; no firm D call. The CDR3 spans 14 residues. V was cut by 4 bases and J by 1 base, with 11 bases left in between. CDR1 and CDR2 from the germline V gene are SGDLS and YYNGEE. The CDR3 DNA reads TGTGCCAGCAGCCGCCTACTGCGGAACACTGAAGCTTTCTTT. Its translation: CASSRLLRNTEAFF.

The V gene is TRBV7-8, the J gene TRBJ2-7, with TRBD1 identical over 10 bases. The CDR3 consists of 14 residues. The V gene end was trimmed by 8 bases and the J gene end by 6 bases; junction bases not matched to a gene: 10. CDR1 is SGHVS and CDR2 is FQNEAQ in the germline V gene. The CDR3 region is CASGLGTGVAEQYF. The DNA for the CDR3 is TGTGCCAGCGGACTGGGGACAGGGGTTGCCGAGCAGTACTTC.

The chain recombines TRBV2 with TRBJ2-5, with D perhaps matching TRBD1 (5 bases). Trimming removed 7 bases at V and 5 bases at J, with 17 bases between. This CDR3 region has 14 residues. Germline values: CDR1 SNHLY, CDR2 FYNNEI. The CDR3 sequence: CASTPQGSGETQYF. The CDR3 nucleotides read TGTGCCAGCACCCCCCAGGGATCCGGGGAGACCCAGTACTTC.

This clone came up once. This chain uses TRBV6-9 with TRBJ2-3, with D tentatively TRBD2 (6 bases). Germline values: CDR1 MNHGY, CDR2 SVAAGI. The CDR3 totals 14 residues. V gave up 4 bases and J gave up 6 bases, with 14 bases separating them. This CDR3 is CASSCAGRSDTQYF. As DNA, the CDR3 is TGTGCCAGCAGTTGTGCGGGACGGAGTGATACGCAGTATTTT.

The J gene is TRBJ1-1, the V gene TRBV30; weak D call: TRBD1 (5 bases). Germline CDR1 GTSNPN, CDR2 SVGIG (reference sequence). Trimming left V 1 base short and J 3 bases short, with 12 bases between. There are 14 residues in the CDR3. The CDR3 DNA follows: TGTGCCTGGAGTGCGAGGCGGGGGGACACTGAAGCTTTCTTT. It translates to CAWSARRGDTEAFF.

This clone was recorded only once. In DNA form, the CDR3 reads TGCGCCAGCAGCTTGGTATTCAGGAAACAGCCCCAGCATTTT. This codes for CASSLVFRKQPQHF. V gene TRBV5-1 combines with J gene TRBJ1-5; D is ambiguous. Germline CDR1 and CDR2: SGHRS and YFSETQ. Trimming took 0 bases from V and 7 from J, leaving 11 bases between them. This CDR3 is built from 14 residues. The full variable domain, with the rest looked up from reference TRBV5-1 and TRBJ1-5, is KAGVTQTPRYLIKTRGQQVTLSCSPISGHRSVSWYQQTPGQGLQFLFEYFSETQRNKGNFPGRFSGRQFSNSRSEMNVSTLELGDSALYLCASSLVFRKQPQHFGDGTRLSIL.

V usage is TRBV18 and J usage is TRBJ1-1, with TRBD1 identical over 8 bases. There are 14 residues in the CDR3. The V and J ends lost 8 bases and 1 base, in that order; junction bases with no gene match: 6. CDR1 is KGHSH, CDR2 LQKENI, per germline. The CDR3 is CASTLGTGNTEAFF. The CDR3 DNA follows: TGTGCCAGCACCCTTGGGACAGGGAACACTGAAGCTTTCTTT.

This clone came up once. CDR3: CASSDNRGRDQETQYF. CDR3 nucleotide sequence: TGCGCCAGCAGTGATAACAGGGGGCGAGACCAAGAGACCCAGTACTTC. This chain uses TRBV10-2 with TRBJ2-5, with TRBD1 identical over 9 bases. V lost 3 bases to trimming and J lost 0 bases; unmatched junction nucleotides: 5. The germline gives CDR1 WSHSY, CDR2 SAAADI. CDR3 size: 16 residues.

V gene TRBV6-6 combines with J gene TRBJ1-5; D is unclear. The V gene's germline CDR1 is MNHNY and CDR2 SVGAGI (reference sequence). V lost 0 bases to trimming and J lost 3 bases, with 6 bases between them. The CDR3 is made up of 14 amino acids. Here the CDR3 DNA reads TGTGCCAGCAGTTACTCGGGCCTCAATCAGCCCCAGCATTTT. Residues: CASSYSGLNQPQHF.

In DNA form, the CDR3 reads TGTGCCAGCACTCCTACCAAGGCGGGCACAGATACGCAGTATTTT. It codes for CASTPTKAGTDTQYF. The rearrangement joins TRBV27 to TRBJ2-3; D unclear. Trimming shortened V by 7 bases and J by 1 base, and 15 bases separated the two germline ends. Germline V CDR1 and CDR2: MNHEY, SMNVEV (reference sequence). The CDR3 spans 15 residues.